Each of the 29 T cell receptor beta chains below was sequenced from the same sample in a study of blood T cell repertoires in COVID-19. Using immunoSEQ multiplex PCR, the repertoire was profiled, and TCRdb retains in-frame clones only, with some absent. The sample records fewer than 250,000 clones, about four fifths being singletons. Material for sequencing was peripheral blood. The receptors derive from a woman aged 80 or over with acute or convalescent COVID-19.

The chain recombines TRBV5-6 with TRBJ1-1; D remains unclear. Trimming cost V 1 base and J 4 bases, with 17 bases left between them. This CDR3 contains 16 residues. Germline assignment: CDR1 SGHDT and CDR2 YYEEEE. DNA of the CDR3: TGTGCCAGCAGCTTGTATCTCGGGCAAGCGGGCACTGAAGCTTTCTTT. Its translation: CASSLYLGQAGTEAFF.

V gene TRBV27 combines with J gene TRBJ1-1, with no clear D. Germline V CDR1 and CDR2: MNHEY, SMNVEV (reference sequence). Trimming cost V 1 base and J 10 bases, with 7 bases left between them. CDR3 size: 11 residues. The CDR3 is CASSLYPRAFF. Here the CDR3 DNA reads TGTGCCAGCAGTTTATATCCGCGAGCTTTCTTT.

In its sample, this clone was seen once. The chain is built from TRBV18 and TRBJ1-4; TRBD1 is a possible D gene (6 bases). V lost 0 bases to trimming and J lost 6 bases, with 11 bases between them. CDR3 size: 15 residues. Germline loops: CDR1 KGHSH, CDR2 LQKENI. This CDR3 is CASSPPTTGYEKLFF. The CDR3 nucleotides are TGTGCCAGCTCACCACCGACGACAGGTTATGAAAAACTGTTTTTT. The full variable domain, rest sourced from reference TRBV18 and TRBJ1-4, is NAGVMQNPRHLVRRRGQEARLRCSPMKGHSHVYWYRQLPEEGLKFMVYLQKENIIDESGMPKERFSAEFPKEGPSILRIQQVVRGDSAAYFCASSPPTTGYEKLFFGSGTQLSVL.

The chain couples TRBV2 to TRBJ1-2; D is undetermined. V dropped 5 bases and J dropped 0 bases, with 10 bases sitting between them. The CDR3 contains 14 residues. Germline V lookup: CDR1 SNHLY, CDR2 FYNNEI. The CDR3 DNA sequence: TGTGCCAGCAGTCTTACCGTAGCTAACTATGGCTACACCTTC. Its protein is CASSLTVANYGYTF.

The chain is built from TRBV2 and TRBJ2-7; no clear D. The CDR3 totals 13 residues. Trimming removed 1 base from V and 2 bases from J, with 6 bases in between. Germline V gene sequence: CDR1 SNHLY, CDR2 FYNNEI. The CDR3 nucleotides read TGTGCCAGCAGTGAAGGCGGAACCTACGAGCAGTACTTC. This gives the protein CASSEGGTYEQYF.

The gene calls are TRBV11-2 and TRBJ2-5; 7 nucleotides agree with TRBD1. Trimming at V came to 5 bases and at J to 5 bases, leaving 5 bases not matched to a gene. Germline CDR1 reads SGHAT; CDR2 reads FQNNGV. CDR3 length: 13 residues. The CDR3 DNA is TGTGCCAGCAGCGTAACAGGGGTTGAGACCCAGTACTTC. It translates to CASSVTGVETQYF.

CDR3 protein: CASSLGGGGSDTDTQYF. The DNA for the CDR3 is TGTGCCAGCAGTTTGGGGGGTGGCGGATCTGACACAGATACGCAGTATTTT. The J gene is TRBJ2-3, the V gene TRBV28; D possibly corresponds to TRBD2 (6 bases). This CDR3 has 17 amino acids. Trimming removed 3 bases from V and 2 bases from J, with 18 bases in between. Germline CDR1 and CDR2: MDHEN and SYDVKM.

V and J are TRBV19 and TRBJ1-5; no reliable D call. Trimming shortened V by 1 base and J by 1 base, and 11 bases separated the two germline ends. The CDR3 runs to 16 residues. CDR1 is LNHDA, CDR2 SQIVND, per germline (reference sequence). DNA for the CDR3: TGTGCCAGTAGTATAGGCGAAGCGGGGAGCAATCAGCCCCAGCATTTT. Translating gives CASSIGEAGSNQPQHF.

CDR3 amino acids: CASSPERVGGELFF. The CDR3 nucleotides are TGTGCCAGCAGCCCCGAGCGTGTCGGTGGGGAGCTGTTTTTT. V and J are TRBV16 and TRBJ2-2; no definite D call. The CDR3 loop spans 14 amino acids. CDR1 is KGHSY, CDR2 FQNENV, per germline. Trimming stripped 4 bases from V and 8 bases from J, with 14 bases between.

J is TRBJ1-2 and V is TRBV30; no definite D call. Trimming took 2 bases from V and 3 from J, leaving 10 bases between them. The CDR3 consists of 13 residues. Germline CDR1 GTSNPN, CDR2 SVGIG (reference sequence). CDR3 amino acids: CAWSPPGHYGYTF. Written as DNA, the CDR3 is TGTGCCTGGAGTCCACCTGGGCACTATGGCTACACCTTC.

The chain joins TRBV7-2 to TRBJ1-2; TRBD1 agrees at 9 bases. Losses at the gene ends were 0 bases for V and 5 bases for J; bases not matched to a gene: 4. CDR3 length: 15 amino acids. Germline V gene sequence: CDR1 SGHTA, CDR2 FQGNSA. The CDR3 DNA follows: TGTGCCAGCAGCTTAGCCGACAGGGGGTTTTATGGCTACACCTTC. Protein product: CASSLADRGFYGYTF.

CDR3 loop: CASSYSLAGGYNEQFF. CDR3 sequence (DNA): TGTGCCAGCAGTTACTCCCTAGCGGGGGGCTACAATGAGCAGTTCTTC. The chain couples TRBV6-2 or TRBV6-3 to TRBJ2-1; 11 bases fit TRBD2. Germline V gives CDR1 MNHEY, CDR2 SVGEGT. The ends lost 0 bases at V and 3 bases at J; junction bases unmatched: 1. The CDR3 covers 16 residues.

The chain couples TRBV11-2 to TRBJ1-2; TRBD1 agrees at 10 bases. The CDR3 covers 13 residues. The V and J ends lost 5 bases and 7 bases, in that order; junction bases with no gene match: 4. Germline-derived CDR1 and CDR2 are SGHAT and FQNNGV. Here the CDR3 DNA reads TGTGCCAGCAGCCAGACAGGGGGCATTGGCTACACCTTC. This encodes CASSQTGGIGYTF. Full variable domain (remainder filled in from reference TRBV11-2 and TRBJ1-2): EAGVAQSPRYKIIEKRQSVAFWCNPISGHATLYWYQQILGQGPKLLIQFQNNGVVDDSQLPKDRFSAERLKGVDSTLKIQPAKLEDSAVYLCASSQTGGIGYTFGSGTRLTVV.

The V call is TRBV28, the J call TRBJ2-1; 10 positions match TRBD1. The CDR3 has 17 amino acids. Germline trimming cut 4 bases from V and 2 bases from J; bases unmatched to any gene: 8. From germline, CDR1 is MDHEN and CDR2 SYDVKM. CDR3 in amino acids: CASSSTRQGAAYNEQFF. In nucleotides, the CDR3 is TGTGCCAGCAGTTCAACTCGACAGGGGGCCGCCTACAATGAGCAGTTCTTC.

This clone occurred once. The V and J genes are TRBV11-2 and TRBJ1-1; weak D call: TRBD1 (5 bases). The CDR3 is 13 amino acids. V was pared by 8 bases and J by 1 base, with 11 bases between. CDR1 and CDR2 (germline): SGHAT, FQNNGV. The CDR3 bases are TGTGCCAGCGGACACGGTGGGAACACTGAAGCTTTCTTT. Its protein product is CASGHGGNTEAFF.

Only one count was recorded for this clone. This chain uses TRBV5-8 with TRBJ2-3; no reliable D call. The length of the CDR3 is 13 residues. The germline V and J ends were trimmed by 3 bases and 6 bases, with 11 bases remaining between them. CDR1 and CDR2 (germline): SGHTS, YDEGEE. CDR3 loop: CASSYQSGDTQYF. DNA of the CDR3: TGTGCCAGCAGCTACCAATCAGGTGATACGCAGTATTTT.

The gene calls are TRBV19 and TRBJ1-1; D gene unclear. The CDR3 length is 15 residues. V lost 6 bases to trimming and J lost 0 bases, with 14 bases between them. Looked up from germline, CDR1 is LNHDA and CDR2 is SQIVND (reference sequence). The CDR3 protein is CASSTADVMNTEAFF. The CDR3 DNA reads TGTGCCAGTAGCACAGCGGACGTCATGAACACTGAAGCTTTCTTT.

The gene calls are TRBV24-1 and TRBJ2-5, with D possibly matching TRBD1 (6 bases). Germline lookup yields CDR1 KGHDR and CDR2 SFDVKD. Trimming left V 0 bases short and J 5 bases short, with 12 bases between. The CDR3 totals 15 residues. The CDR3 DNA follows: TGTGCCACCAGTGATTTGAGCACAGGGTCGGAGACCCAGTACTTC. Its translation is CATSDLSTGSETQYF.

J is TRBJ2-1 and V is TRBV7-3, with 13 positions matching TRBD2. In germline, CDR1 is SGHTA, CDR2 FQGTGA. This CDR3 region has 17 residues. J lost 5 bases, V lost 5 bases, and 9 bases had no gene match. The DNA of the CDR3 is TGTGCCAGCAGCACCCACCCGGGACTAGCGGGGAACAATGAGCAGTTCTTC. It codes for CASSTHPGLAGNNEQFF.

V and J are TRBV19 and TRBJ2-7; 7 bases are a match to TRBD2. V lost 7 bases and J lost 1; bases outside the gene matches: 7. Germline V CDR1 and CDR2: LNHDA, SQIVND (reference sequence). The CDR3 is made up of 14 amino acids. CDR3 nucleotide sequence: TGTGCCAGTAAAGGTCAGCGGGATTCCTACGAGCAGTACTTC. As protein: CASKGQRDSYEQYF.

This sequence joins TRBV30 and TRBJ2-7, with TRBD2 matching 9 bases. The V gene end was trimmed by 4 bases and the J gene end by 2 bases; junction bases not matched to a gene: 12. Germline V lookup: CDR1 GTSNPN, CDR2 SVGIG (reference sequence). The CDR3 is made up of 16 amino acids. CDR3 protein: CAWTPGGSGRPYEQYF. CDR3 DNA sequence: TGTGCCTGGACTCCCGGGGGTAGCGGGAGACCCTACGAGCAGTACTTC.

J is TRBJ1-2 and V is TRBV19; weak D call: TRBD1 (6 bases). Trimming took off 6 bases at V and 0 bases at J, with 17 bases between the two ends. This CDR3 region has 16 residues. Germline V lookup: CDR1 LNHDA, CDR2 SQIVND (reference sequence). CDR3 DNA sequence: TGTGCCAGTAGGCTTATATCGACAGGAGCTAACTATGGCTACACCTTC. Translated, it gives CASRLISTGANYGYTF.

A few counts support this clone. The rearrangement uses TRBV18 and TRBJ2-2, with TRBD2 identical over 9 bases. The V gene end was trimmed by 2 bases and the J gene end by 8 bases; junction bases not matched to a gene: 6. Looked up from germline, CDR1 is KGHSH and CDR2 is LQKENI. The CDR3 totals 15 residues. This CDR3 is CASSPGTSIRGELFF. CDR3 nucleotide sequence: TGTGCCAGCTCACCAGGGACTAGCATCCGAGGGGAGCTGTTTTTT.

V gene TRBV10-3 combines with J gene TRBJ1-1, with 8 positions matching TRBD1. The CDR3 length is 14 residues. The V segment lost 5 bases and the J segment 7 bases; nucleotides outside the gene matches: 9. The germline CDR1 and CDR2 sequences are ENHRY and SYGVKD. The CDR3 bases are TGTGCCATCAGTTTCGACAGGGGAAATATTGAAGCTTTCTTT. This gives the protein CAISFDRGNIEAFF.

The rearrangement uses TRBV15 and TRBJ1-1; D is unresolved. The length of the CDR3 is 15 residues. Deletions cut 0 bases from V and 1 base from J, with 9 bases between. From germline, CDR1 is LNHNV and CDR2 YYDKDF (reference sequence). The CDR3 coding sequence is TGTGCCACCAGCAGAGATATTCGGGAGAACACTGAAGCTTTCTTT. Translated, it gives CATSRDIRENTEAFF.

This clone has just a few counts. The chain has TRBV5-8 and TRBJ1-3; D unclear. The CDR3 has 14 residues. V dropped 4 bases and J dropped 1 base, with 9 bases sitting between them. CDR1 is SGHTS, CDR2 YDEGEE, per germline. CDR3 amino acids: CASSRGESGNTIYF. The CDR3 coding sequence is TGTGCCAGCAGCCGCGGGGAGTCTGGAAACACCATATATTTT.

This clone occurred a few times. The chain links TRBV30 to TRBJ2-2; the D gene is possibly TRBD1 (7 bases). The length of the CDR3 is 14 residues. In germline, CDR1 is GTSNPN, CDR2 SVGIG (reference sequence). V lost 4 bases and J 6 bases, leaving 15 bases between the germline ends. CDR3 bases: TGTGCCTGGAAATCTGGCAGGGGGGCCGGGGAGCTGTTTTTT. This sequence encodes CAWKSGRGAGELFF.

This chain links TRBV18 with TRBJ1-4; a weak D match, TRBD1 (5 bases). This CDR3 has 13 amino acids. V was trimmed by 2 bases and J by 11 bases, leaving 12 bases between them. Looked up from germline, CDR1 is KGHSH and CDR2 is LQKENI. The CDR3 protein is CASSPAGGEKLFF. The CDR3 DNA sequence: TGTGCCAGCTCACCAGCCGGGGGGGAGAAACTGTTTTTT.

V usage is TRBV6-6 and J usage is TRBJ2-2; 9 bases align to TRBD2. Unmatched junction bases numbered 3, after V lost 6 bases and J lost 1 base. The CDR3 is 15 amino acids. Germline CDR1 and CDR2: MNHNY and SVGAGI (reference sequence). CDR3 bases: TGTGCCAGCAGCCCGACTAGCGGGAACACCGGGGAGCTGTTTTTT. It is translated as CASSPTSGNTGELFF.